Below, 9 T cell receptor beta chains from the same sample are listed, as sequenced in a study of blood T cells in healthy people across ages. Sample-barcoded 5' priming and a J-beta primer mix drove a second PCR of about 6 to 12 cycles. TCRdb re-called the 5' RACE reads with MiXCR, one entry per CDR3 protein. The sample carries around 1,000,000 distinct CDR3 sequences, under 30% recorded once. This sample also belongs to another study, concerning T cells of mothers and their children.

Input material: blood. The origin of the receptors is a girl aged 2 to 10 in good health.

This chain joins TRBV20-1 and TRBJ2-5; D remains ambiguous. CDR3 size: 15 residues. Germline values: CDR1 DFQATT, CDR2 SNEGSKA (reference sequence). Trimming took off 0 bases at V and 1 base at J, with 12 bases between the two ends. CDR3 coding DNA: TGCAGTGCTAGAGATTTGAGATCCGGCCAAGAGACCCAGTACTTC. Residues: CSARDLRSGQETQYF.

This clonotype was counted a few times. The DNA for the CDR3 is TGTGCCAGCAGATTAATCCGGGATACCACCTACGAGCAGTACTTC. Its protein product is CASRLIRDTTYEQYF. This sequence joins TRBV27 and TRBJ2-1; perhaps TRBD2 as D (5 bases). The DNA end is a closer match to TRBJ2-7, so the J assignment may be wrong. There are 15 residues in the CDR3. Germline V CDR1 and CDR2: MNHEY, SMNVEV (reference sequence).

The table lists this clonotype with a few counts. The chain recombines TRBV19 with TRBJ1-2, with D possibly TRBD1 on 6 matching bases. Looked up from germline, CDR1 is LNHDA and CDR2 is SQIVND (reference sequence). V shed 7 bases and J shed 2 bases, with 20 bases lying between them. CDR3 length: 16 amino acids. The CDR3 loop reads CASTPGAGGRNYGYTF. DNA of the CDR3: TGTGCCAGTACCCCGGGGGCAGGCGGGAGGAACTATGGCTACACCTTC.

In this sample, this clonotype turned up many times. This chain uses TRBV28 with TRBJ2-1; D not certain. V lost 5 bases and J lost 0, with 8 bases in between. CDR1 is MDHEN, CDR2 SYDVKM, per germline. This CDR3 spans 14 amino acids. The CDR3 is CASSLVSSYNEQFF. In nucleotides, the CDR3 is TGTGCCAGCAGTCTGGTGAGCTCCTACAATGAGCAGTTCTTC.

The chain combines TRBV12-3 or TRBV12-4 with TRBJ2-2; perhaps TRBD2 as D (6 bases). This CDR3 comprises 13 residues. V shed 6 bases and J shed 4 bases, with 9 bases lying between them. The CDR3 sequence: CASRGDFTGELFF. The CDR3 nucleotides read TGTGCCAGCAGAGGGGACTTCACCGGGGAGCTGTTTTTT.

This chain links TRBV6-2 or TRBV6-3 with TRBJ2-5; 9 nucleotides agree with TRBD2. The germline V gene has CDR1 MNHEY and CDR2 SVGEGT. V lost 2 bases, J lost 4 bases, and 8 bases stayed unmatched. CDR3 length equals 16 residues. The CDR3, as DNA: TGTGCCAGCAGTTACCTTGGCGGGGGGGCCGGAGAGACCCAGTACTTC. Protein sequence: CASSYLGGGAGETQYF.

The genes are TRBV4-3 and TRBJ2-7; a weak D match, TRBD2 (6 bases). The CDR3 has 15 amino acids. Germline-derived CDR1 and CDR2 are LGHNA and YSLEER. The germline V and J ends were trimmed by 0 bases and 2 bases, with 11 bases remaining between them. The CDR3 coding sequence is TGCGCCAGCAGCCAAGACGCGGCGGGGACCTACGAGCAGTACTTC. Translation gives CASSQDAAGTYEQYF.

This clonotype was found a few times. The CDR3 bases are TGTGCCAGCAACGAGCGGGGGGGCACAGATACGCAGTATTTT. Translating gives CASNERGGTDTQYF. V and J are TRBV6-6 and TRBJ2-3; TRBD2 matches 9 bases. Germline assignment: CDR1 MNHNY and CDR2 SVGAGI (reference sequence). This CDR3 region has 14 residues. V was clipped by 7 bases and J by 1 base; unmatched bases: 3.

The chain has TRBV12-3 or TRBV12-4 and TRBJ2-3, with D maybe TRBD2 (5 bases). The V end was cut by 6 bases, the J end by 4 bases, with 17 bases between. The CDR3 length is 15 residues. The DNA for the CDR3 is TGTGCCAGCAGAGATTTAGCACTAGATCCAGATACGCAGTATTTT. Encoded protein: CASRDLALDPDTQYF.